This entry is about one TCR beta chain. As yet, its antigen is unknown. V gave up 2 bases and J gave up 4 bases, with 12 bases separating them. Germline loops: CDR1 SGHNT, CDR2 YYREEE (reference sequence). The CDR3 covers 14 residues. This sample is part of a study of T cell repertoires in cytomegalovirus infection. For the study at large: Selected CMV epitopes included recently identified HLA-C-restricted ones as well as well-studied HLA-B-restricted ones. Signatures in public TCR beta sequences pointed to both CMV infection and matching HLA type.

TCRdb reprocessed the reads via MiXCR and lists one record per CDR3 protein. The data contain 70,000 to 95,000 distinct CDR3 sequences, about 29% of them singletons. Points from the study as a whole: Dominant in the ex vivo response were TCR beta clonotypes restricted by HLA-C and specific for CMV. CMV carriers having the relevant HLA were flagged by cumulative public TCR beta family frequency.

The sequence came from a human donor in good health (CMV status not recorded). Some clones in this sample may be carry-over from other donors' samples. The chain carries TRBV5-4 and TRBJ1-2; D gene ambiguous. The starting material was CD8+ T cells from cultured PBMCs, obtained from culture after CMV antigen stimulation. CDR3 protein: CASSFPDKFYGYTF. CDR3 in DNA: TGTGCCAGCAGCTTCCCTGACAAATTCTATGGCTACACCTTC.